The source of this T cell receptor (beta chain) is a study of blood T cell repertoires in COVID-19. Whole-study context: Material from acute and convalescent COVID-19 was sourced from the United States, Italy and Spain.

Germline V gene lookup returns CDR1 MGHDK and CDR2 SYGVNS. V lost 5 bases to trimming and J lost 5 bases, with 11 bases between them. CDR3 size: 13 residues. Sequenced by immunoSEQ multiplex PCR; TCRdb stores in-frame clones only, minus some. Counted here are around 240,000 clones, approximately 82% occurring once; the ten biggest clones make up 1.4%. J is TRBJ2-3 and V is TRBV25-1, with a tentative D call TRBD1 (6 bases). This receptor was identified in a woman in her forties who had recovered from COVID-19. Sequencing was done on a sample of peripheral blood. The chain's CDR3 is CASSFGDKDTQYF. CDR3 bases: TGTGCCAGCAGTTTCGGGGACAAAGATACGCAGTATTTT.